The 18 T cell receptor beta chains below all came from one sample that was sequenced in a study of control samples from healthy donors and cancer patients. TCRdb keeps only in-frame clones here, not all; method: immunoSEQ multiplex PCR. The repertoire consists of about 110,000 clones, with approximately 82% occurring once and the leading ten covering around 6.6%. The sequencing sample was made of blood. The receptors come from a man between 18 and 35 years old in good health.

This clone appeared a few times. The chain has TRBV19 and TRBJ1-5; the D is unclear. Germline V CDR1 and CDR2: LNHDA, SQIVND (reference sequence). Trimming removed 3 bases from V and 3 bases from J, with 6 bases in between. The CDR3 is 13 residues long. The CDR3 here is CASSIKTNQPQHF. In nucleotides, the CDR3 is TGTGCCAGTAGTATTAAAACCAATCAGCCCCAGCATTTT.

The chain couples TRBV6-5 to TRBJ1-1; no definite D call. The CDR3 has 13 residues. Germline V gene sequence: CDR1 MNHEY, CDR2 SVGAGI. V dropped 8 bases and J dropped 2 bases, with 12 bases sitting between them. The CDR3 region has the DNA TGTGCCAGCGGAAAACAGAGAAACACTGAAGCTTTCTTT. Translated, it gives CASGKQRNTEAFF.

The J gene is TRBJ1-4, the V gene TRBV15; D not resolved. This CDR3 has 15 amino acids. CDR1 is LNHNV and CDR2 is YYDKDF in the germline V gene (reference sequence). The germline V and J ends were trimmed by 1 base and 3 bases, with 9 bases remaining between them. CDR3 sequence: CATSRAVGPNEKLFF. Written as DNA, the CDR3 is TGTGCCACCAGCAGAGCGGTCGGACCTAATGAAAAACTGTTTTTT. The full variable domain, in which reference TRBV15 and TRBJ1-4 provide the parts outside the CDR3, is DAMVIQNPRYQVTQFGKPVTLSCSQTLNHNVMYWYQQKSSQAPKLLFHYYDKDFNNEADTPDNFQSRRPNTSFCFLDIRSPGLGDTAMYLCATSRAVGPNEKLFFGSGTQLSVL.

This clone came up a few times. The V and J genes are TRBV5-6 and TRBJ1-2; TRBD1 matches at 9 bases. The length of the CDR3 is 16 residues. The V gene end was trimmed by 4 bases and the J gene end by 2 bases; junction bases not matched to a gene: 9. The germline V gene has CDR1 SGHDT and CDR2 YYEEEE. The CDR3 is CASSQWGQGLNYGYTF. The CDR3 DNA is TGTGCCAGCAGCCAATGGGGACAGGGACTAAACTATGGCTACACCTTC.

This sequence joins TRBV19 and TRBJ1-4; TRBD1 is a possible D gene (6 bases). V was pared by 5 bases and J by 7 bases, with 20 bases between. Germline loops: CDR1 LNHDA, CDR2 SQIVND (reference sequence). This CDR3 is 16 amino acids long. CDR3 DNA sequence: TGTGCCAGTAGTGAGACCTTCCGGGACAAACTTGAAAAACTGTTTTTT. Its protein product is CASSETFRDKLEKLFF.

The CDR3 bases are TGTGCCAGCAGTTACTCGAGGACTAGCGGTGGCTACGAGCAGTACTTC. Translating it yields CASSYSRTSGGYEQYF. The V call is TRBV6-6, the J call TRBJ2-7; the match to TRBD2 covers 10 bases. The germline gives CDR1 MNHNY, CDR2 SVGAGI (reference sequence). V trimming: 0 bases; J trimming: 3 bases; junction bases outside the gene matches: 5. The CDR3 consists of 16 residues.

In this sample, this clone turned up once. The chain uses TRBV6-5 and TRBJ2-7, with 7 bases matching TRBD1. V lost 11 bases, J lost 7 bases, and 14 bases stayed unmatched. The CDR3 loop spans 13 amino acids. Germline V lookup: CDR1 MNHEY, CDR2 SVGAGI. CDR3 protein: CAGSLDRVGEQYF. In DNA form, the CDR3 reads TGTGCCGGATCCCTAGACAGGGTCGGAGAGCAGTACTTC.

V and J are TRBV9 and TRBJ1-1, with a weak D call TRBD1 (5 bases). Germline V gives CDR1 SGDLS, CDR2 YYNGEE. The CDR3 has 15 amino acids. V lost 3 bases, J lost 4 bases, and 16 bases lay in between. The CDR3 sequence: CASSGGGRGGTEAFF. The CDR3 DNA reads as TGTGCCAGCAGCGGCGGGGGTCGGGGGGGCACTGAAGCTTTCTTT.

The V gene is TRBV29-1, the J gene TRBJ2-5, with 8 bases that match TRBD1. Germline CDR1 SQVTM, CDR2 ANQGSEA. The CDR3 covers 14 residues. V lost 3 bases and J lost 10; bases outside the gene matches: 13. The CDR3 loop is CSVETGTGPFGQYF. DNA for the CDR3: TGCAGCGTTGAGACCGGGACAGGACCTTTTGGCCAGTACTTC. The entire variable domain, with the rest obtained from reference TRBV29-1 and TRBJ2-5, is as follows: SAVISQKPSRDICQRGTSLTIQCQVDSQVTMMFWYRQQPGQSLTLIATANQGSEATYESGFVIDKFPISRPNLTFSTLTVSNMSPEDSSIYLCSVETGTGPFGQYFGPGTRLLVL.

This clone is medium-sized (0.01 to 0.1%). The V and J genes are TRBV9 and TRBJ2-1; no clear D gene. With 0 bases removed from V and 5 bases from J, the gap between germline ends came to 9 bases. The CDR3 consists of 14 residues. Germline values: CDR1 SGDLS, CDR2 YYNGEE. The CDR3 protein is CASSVGATNNEQFF. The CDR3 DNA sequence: TGTGCCAGCAGCGTAGGCGCTACGAACAATGAGCAGTTCTTC.

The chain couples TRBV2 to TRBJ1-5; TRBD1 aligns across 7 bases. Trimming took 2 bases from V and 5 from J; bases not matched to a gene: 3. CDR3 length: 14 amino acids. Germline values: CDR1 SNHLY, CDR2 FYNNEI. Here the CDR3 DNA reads TGTGCCAGCAGTGAACAGGGGGGTGATCAGCCCCAGCATTTT. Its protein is CASSEQGGDQPQHF. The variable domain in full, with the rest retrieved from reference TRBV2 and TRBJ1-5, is EPEVTQTPSHQVTQMGQEVILRCVPISNHLYFYWYRQILGQKVEFLVSFYNNEISEKSEIFDDQFSVERPDGSNFTLKIRSTKLEDSAMYFCASSEQGGDQPQHFGDGTRLSIL.

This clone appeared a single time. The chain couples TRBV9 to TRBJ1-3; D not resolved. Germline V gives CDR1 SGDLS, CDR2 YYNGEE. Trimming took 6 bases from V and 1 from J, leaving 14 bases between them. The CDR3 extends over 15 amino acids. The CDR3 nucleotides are TGTGCCAGCACTCCAGGCTTGGGATCTGGAAACACCATATATTTT. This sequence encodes CASTPGLGSGNTIYF.

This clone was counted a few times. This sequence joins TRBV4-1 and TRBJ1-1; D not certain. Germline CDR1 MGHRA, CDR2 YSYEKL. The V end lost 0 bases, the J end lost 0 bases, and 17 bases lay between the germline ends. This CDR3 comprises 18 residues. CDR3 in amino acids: CASSQDRGSSGVNTEAFF. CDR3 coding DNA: TGCGCCAGCAGCCAAGATCGAGGATCCTCCGGGGTGAACACTGAAGCTTTCTTT.

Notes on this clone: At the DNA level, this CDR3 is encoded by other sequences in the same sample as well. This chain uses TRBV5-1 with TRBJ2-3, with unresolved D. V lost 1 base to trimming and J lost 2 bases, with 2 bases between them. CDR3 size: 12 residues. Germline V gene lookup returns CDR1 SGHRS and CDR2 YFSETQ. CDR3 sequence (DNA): TGCGCCAGCAGCTTGACCACAGATACGCAGTATTTT. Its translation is CASSLTTDTQYF.

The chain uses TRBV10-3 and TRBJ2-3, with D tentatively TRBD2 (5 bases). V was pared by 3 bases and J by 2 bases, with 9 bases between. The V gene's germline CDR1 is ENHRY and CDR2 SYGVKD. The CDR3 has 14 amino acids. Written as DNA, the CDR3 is TGTGCCATCAGTGATCCGGGGTCCACAGATACGCAGTATTTT. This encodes CAISDPGSTDTQYF.

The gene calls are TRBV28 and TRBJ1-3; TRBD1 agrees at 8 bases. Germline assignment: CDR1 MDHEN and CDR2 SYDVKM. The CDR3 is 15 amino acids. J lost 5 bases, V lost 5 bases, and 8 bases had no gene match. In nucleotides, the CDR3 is TGTGCCAGCAGTCCCCGGACAGGGTGGAGAAACACCATATATTTT. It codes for CASSPRTGWRNTIYF. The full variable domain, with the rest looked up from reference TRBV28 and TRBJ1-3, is DVKVTQSSRYLVKRTGEKVFLECVQDMDHENMFWYRQDPGLGLRLIYFSYDVKMKEKGDIPEGYSVSREKKERFSLILESASTNQTSMYLCASSPRTGWRNTIYFGEGSWLTVV.

CDR3 amino acids: CATSDLQRDRPDTQYF. CDR3 DNA sequence: TGTGCCACCAGTGATTTGCAGCGGGATCGCCCAGATACGCAGTATTTT. V is TRBV24-1 and J is TRBJ2-3; TRBD2 matches at 7 bases. This CDR3 is 16 amino acids long. J lost 4 bases, V lost 0 bases, and 6 bases had no gene match. Germline V gene sequence: CDR1 KGHDR, CDR2 SFDVKD.

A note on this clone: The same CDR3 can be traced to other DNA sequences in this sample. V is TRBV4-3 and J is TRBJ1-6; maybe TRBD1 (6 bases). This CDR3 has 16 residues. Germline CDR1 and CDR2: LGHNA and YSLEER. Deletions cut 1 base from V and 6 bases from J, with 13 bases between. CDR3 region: CASSQAPHRANSPLHF. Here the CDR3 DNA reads TGCGCCAGCAGCCAAGCCCCCCACAGGGCTAATTCACCCCTCCACTTT.